This TCR beta chain was sequenced in a study of T cell repertoires in cytomegalovirus infection. Study outcomes and limitations: CMV-specific TCR beta clonotypes restricted by HLA-C were the ones dominating the ex vivo response.

Trimming removed 0 bases from V and 0 bases from J, with 9 bases in between. The CDR3 is 16 residues long. CDR1 and CDR2 (germline): MNHEY, SVGEGT. TCRdb called the reads again in MiXCR, with one record for every CDR3 protein. Of fewer than 550,000 distinct CDR3 sequences in the sample, more than 25% were seen once. On this clonotype: Its antigen is not known.

Sequencing was performed on PBMCs. The chain recombines TRBV6-2 or TRBV6-3 with TRBJ2-1, with D hard to call. The sequence was collected from a human donor in good health (CMV status not recorded). Some clones in this sample may be carry-over from other donors' samples. The CDR3 DNA reads TGTGCCAGCAGTTACTCGATTGCGAGCTCCTACAATGAGCAGTTCTTC. As protein: CASSYSIASSYNEQFF.